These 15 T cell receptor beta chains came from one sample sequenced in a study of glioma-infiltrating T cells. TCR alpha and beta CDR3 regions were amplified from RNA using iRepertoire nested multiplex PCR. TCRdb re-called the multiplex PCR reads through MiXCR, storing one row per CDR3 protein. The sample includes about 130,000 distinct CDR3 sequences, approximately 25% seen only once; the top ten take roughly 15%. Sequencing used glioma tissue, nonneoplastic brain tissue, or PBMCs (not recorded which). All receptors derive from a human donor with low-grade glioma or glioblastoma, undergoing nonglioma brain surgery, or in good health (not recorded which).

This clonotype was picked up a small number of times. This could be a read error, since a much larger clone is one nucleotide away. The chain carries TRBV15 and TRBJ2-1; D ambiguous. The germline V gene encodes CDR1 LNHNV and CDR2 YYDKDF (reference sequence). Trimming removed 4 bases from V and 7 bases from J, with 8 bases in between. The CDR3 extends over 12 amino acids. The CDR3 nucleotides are TGTGCCACCAGCAACCGGGCAAATGAGCAGTTCTTC. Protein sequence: CATSNRANEQFF.

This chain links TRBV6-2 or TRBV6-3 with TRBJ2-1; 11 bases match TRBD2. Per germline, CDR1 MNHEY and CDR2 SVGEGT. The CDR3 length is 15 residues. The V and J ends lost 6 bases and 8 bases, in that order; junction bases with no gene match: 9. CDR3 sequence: CASRISGRGGDEQFF. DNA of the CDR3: TGTGCCAGCAGAATTAGCGGGAGGGGTGGCGATGAGCAGTTCTTC.

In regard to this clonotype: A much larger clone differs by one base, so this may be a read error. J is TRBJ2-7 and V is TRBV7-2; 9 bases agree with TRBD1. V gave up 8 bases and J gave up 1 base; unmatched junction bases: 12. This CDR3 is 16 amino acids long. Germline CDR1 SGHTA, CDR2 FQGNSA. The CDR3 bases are TGTGCCAGCTATTCCCCGGGACAGGGTGTATCCTACGAGCAGTACTTC. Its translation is CASYSPGQGVSYEQYF.

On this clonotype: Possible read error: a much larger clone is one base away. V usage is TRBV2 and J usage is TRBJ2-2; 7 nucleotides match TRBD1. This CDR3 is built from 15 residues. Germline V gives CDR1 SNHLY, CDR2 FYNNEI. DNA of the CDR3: TGTGCCAGCAGGGAACAGGGGTACGGCACCGTGGAGCTGTTTTTT. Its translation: CASREQGYGTVELFF.

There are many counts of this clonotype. CDR3 in DNA: TGCGCCAGCAGCCGTTCCGGGACAGGGAGGGGGAATGAGCAGTTCTTC. It translates to CASSRSGTGRGNEQFF. This chain joins TRBV4-1 and TRBJ2-1; the match to TRBD1 covers 9 bases. CDR1 and CDR2 from the germline V gene are MGHRA and YSYEKL. The CDR3 loop spans 16 amino acids. Unmatched junction bases numbered 11, after V lost 4 bases and J lost 7 bases.

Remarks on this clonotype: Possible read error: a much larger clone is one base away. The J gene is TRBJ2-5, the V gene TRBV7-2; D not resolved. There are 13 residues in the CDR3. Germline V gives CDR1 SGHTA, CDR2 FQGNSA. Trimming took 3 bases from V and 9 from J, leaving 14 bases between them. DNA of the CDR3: TGTGCCAGCAGCTTCCAAGTGGGCGAGGCCCAGTACTTC. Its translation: CASSFQVGEAQYF.

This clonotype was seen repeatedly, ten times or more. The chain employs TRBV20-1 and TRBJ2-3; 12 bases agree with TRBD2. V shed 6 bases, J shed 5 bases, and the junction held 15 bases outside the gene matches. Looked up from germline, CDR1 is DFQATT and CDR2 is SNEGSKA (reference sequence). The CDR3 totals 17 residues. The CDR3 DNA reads TGCAGTGCCCCCCCCTCTAGCGGGAGGGCCGGAAGAGATACGCAGTATTTT. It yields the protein CSAPPSSGRAGRDTQYF.

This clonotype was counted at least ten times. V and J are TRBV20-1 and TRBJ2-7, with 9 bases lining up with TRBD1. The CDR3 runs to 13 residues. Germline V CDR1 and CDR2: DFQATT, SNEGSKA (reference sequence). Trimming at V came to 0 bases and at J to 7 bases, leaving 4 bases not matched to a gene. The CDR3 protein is CSARDQGTGEQYF. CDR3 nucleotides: TGCAGTGCTAGAGACCAAGGGACAGGGGAGCAGTACTTC.

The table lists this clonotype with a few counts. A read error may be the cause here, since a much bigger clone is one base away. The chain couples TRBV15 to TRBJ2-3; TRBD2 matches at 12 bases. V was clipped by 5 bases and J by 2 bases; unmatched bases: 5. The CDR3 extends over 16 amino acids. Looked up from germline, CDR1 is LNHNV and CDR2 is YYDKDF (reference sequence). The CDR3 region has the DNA TGTGCCACCAGCCTCGGACTAGCGGGGAACACAGATACGCAGTATTTT. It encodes CATSLGLAGNTDTQYF.

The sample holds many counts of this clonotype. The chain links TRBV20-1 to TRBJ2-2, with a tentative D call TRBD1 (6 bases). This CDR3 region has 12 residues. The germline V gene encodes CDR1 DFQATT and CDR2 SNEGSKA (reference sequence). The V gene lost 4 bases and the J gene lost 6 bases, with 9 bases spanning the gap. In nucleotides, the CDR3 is TGCAGTGCTAAACAGGGAGCCGGGGAGCTGTTTTTT. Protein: CSAKQGAGELFF.

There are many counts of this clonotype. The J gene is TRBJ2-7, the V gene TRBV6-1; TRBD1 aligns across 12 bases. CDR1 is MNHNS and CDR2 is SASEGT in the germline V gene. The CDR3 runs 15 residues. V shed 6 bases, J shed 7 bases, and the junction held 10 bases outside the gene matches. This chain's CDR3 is CASRNPGQGAGEQYF. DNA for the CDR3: TGTGCCAGCAGGAACCCGGGACAGGGGGCAGGTGAGCAGTACTTC.

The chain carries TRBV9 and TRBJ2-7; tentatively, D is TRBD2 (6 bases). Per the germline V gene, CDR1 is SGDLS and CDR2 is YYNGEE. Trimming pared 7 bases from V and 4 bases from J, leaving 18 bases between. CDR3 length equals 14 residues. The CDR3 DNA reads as TGTGCCAGCGGCCCCTCGGGGGAAGGGTACGAGCAGTACTTC. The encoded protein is CASGPSGEGYEQYF. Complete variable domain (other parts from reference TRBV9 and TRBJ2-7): DSGVTQTPKHLITATGQRVTLRCSPRSGDLSVYWYQQSLDQGLQFLIQYYNGEERAKGNILERFSAQQFPDLHSELNLSSLELGDSALYFCASGPSGEGYEQYFGPGTRLTVT.

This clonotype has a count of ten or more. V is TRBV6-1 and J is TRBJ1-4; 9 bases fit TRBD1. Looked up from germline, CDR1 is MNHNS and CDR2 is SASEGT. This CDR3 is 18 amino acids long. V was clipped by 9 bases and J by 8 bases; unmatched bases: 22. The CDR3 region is CASSYRGLRRRNEEKLFF. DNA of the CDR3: TGTGCCAGTTCCTACAGGGGGCTAAGGCGGAGGAATGAAGAAAAACTGTTTTTT.

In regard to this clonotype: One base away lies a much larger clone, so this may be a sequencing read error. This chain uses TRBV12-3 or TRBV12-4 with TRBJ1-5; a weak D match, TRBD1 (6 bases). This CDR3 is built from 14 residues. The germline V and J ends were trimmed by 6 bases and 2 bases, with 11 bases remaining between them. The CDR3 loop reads CASRGQYGNQPQHF. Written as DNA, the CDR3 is TGTGCCAGCAGAGGACAGTATGGCAATCAGCCCCAGCATTTT.

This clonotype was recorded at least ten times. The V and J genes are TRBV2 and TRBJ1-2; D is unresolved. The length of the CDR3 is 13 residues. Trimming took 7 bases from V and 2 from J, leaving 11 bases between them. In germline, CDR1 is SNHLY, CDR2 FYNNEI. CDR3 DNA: TGTGCCAGCACCAAGGACGGAAACTATGGCTACACCTTC. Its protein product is CASTKDGNYGYTF.